This entry lists 22 T cell receptor beta chains sequenced from one sample in a study of T-cell memory formation after mild COVID-19. One entry per CDR3 protein results from TCRdb running MiXCR on the 5' RACE reads. This table has 300,000 to 350,000 distinct CDR3 sequences, less than 20% appearing once. Sequenced input: PBMCs or a T cell subset sorted from them (not recorded which). Every receptor here comes from a man aged 18 to 30 who had mild COVID-19 (a few samples of this study predate the infection). Cell type and time point are not known.

This chain uses TRBV6-6 with TRBJ2-1; possible D gene TRBD2, 5 bases. Deletions cut 1 base from V and 6 bases from J, with 7 bases between. Germline V lookup: CDR1 MNHNY, CDR2 SVGAGI (reference sequence). This CDR3 comprises 13 residues. In DNA, the CDR3 is TGTGCCAGCAGTTACTATGGGAGCAATGAGCAGTTCTTC. As protein: CASSYYGSNEQFF.

V gene TRBV6-2 or TRBV6-3 combines with J gene TRBJ2-3; D is unresolved. The CDR3 runs 13 residues. Germline assignment: CDR1 MNHEY and CDR2 SVGEGT. Deletions cut 4 bases from V and 6 bases from J, with 11 bases between. CDR3 protein: CASSSALYDTQYF. The CDR3 nucleotides are TGTGCCAGCAGTTCTGCCCTGTACGATACGCAGTATTTT.

This chain uses TRBV9 with TRBJ1-2; a weak D match, TRBD1 (5 bases). The germline V and J ends were trimmed by 1 base and 3 bases, with 13 bases remaining between them. The CDR3 extends over 15 amino acids. In germline, CDR1 is SGDLS, CDR2 YYNGEE. Here the CDR3 DNA reads TGTGCCAGCAGCGTATACTCAGGGCCGTACTATGGCTACACCTTC. The encoded protein is CASSVYSGPYYGYTF.

The gene calls are TRBV18 and TRBJ1-1; D may be TRBD1 (5 bases). This CDR3 has 15 residues. V was shortened by 6 bases and J by 8 bases, with 22 bases between the two germline ends. CDR1 and CDR2 from the germline V gene are KGHSH and LQKENI. CDR3 DNA sequence: TGTGCCAGCTCCCGGCAGGGAACCGGTACCCTGGAAGCTTTCTTT. Amino acids: CASSRQGTGTLEAFF.

This chain links TRBV5-1 with TRBJ2-1; 11 nucleotides align to TRBD1. The V segment lost 4 bases and the J segment 8 bases; nucleotides outside the gene matches: 11. Germline CDR1 and CDR2: SGHRS and YFSETQ. The CDR3 spans 16 residues. Here the CDR3 reads CASSPPGQGVVYEQFF. The CDR3 DNA follows: TGCGCCAGCAGCCCCCCGGGACAGGGGGTGGTATATGAGCAGTTCTTC.

This chain's CDR3 is CATTRRGNNEQFF. The DNA of the CDR3 is TGTGCCACCACCCGGAGGGGGAACAATGAGCAGTTCTTC. This sequence joins TRBV15 and TRBJ2-1; D tentatively reads TRBD1 or TRBD2 (6 bases each). This CDR3 is built from 13 residues. Trimming pared 7 bases from V and 5 bases from J, leaving 12 bases between. Germline loops: CDR1 LNHNV, CDR2 YYDKDF (reference sequence).

The chain uses TRBV20-1 and TRBJ2-1; maybe TRBD1 (6 bases). The length of the CDR3 is 16 residues. Germline assignment: CDR1 DFQATT and CDR2 SNEGSKA (reference sequence). The V end lost 1 base, the J end lost 5 bases, and 18 bases lay between the germline ends. This chain's CDR3 is CSARVPDSGEHNEQFF. CDR3 sequence (DNA): TGCAGTGCTAGAGTCCCGGACAGTGGGGAACACAATGAGCAGTTCTTC.

The chain joins TRBV7-9 to TRBJ2-7, with D perhaps being TRBD1 or TRBD2 (5 bases each). Germline CDR1 reads SEHNR; CDR2 reads FQNEAQ (reference sequence). The CDR3 spans 12 residues. With 5 bases removed from V and 6 bases from J, the gap between germline ends came to 11 bases. CDR3 in DNA: TGTGCCAGCAGCCGGGACGGGTTCGAGCAGTACTTC. Its translation is CASSRDGFEQYF.

The chain carries TRBV9 and TRBJ2-1; D gene ambiguous. The CDR3 spans 11 residues. In germline, CDR1 is SGDLS, CDR2 YYNGEE. The ends were cut back, 3 bases at V and 8 bases at J, with 6 bases in the middle. CDR3 residues: CASSAGHEQFF. CDR3 DNA: TGTGCCAGCAGCGCAGGCCATGAGCAGTTCTTC.

This clonotype was counted only a few times. The gene calls are TRBV6-2 or TRBV6-3 and TRBJ2-3; 7 bases are shared with TRBD2. Germline V gene data show CDR1 as MNHEY and CDR2 as SVGEGT. This CDR3 contains 13 residues. After removal of 6 bases from V and 4 bases from J, the junction contained 4 bases not matched to a gene. The DNA for the CDR3 is TGTGCCAGCAGCGGGACTACTCCAGATACGCAGTATTTT. It specifies CASSGTTPDTQYF.

This chain connects TRBV29-1 to TRBJ2-2; 7 nucleotides line up with TRBD1. Trimming removed 3 bases from V and 0 bases from J; junction bases left unmatched: 4. CDR3 size: 15 residues. CDR1 is SQVTM, CDR2 ANQGSEA, per germline. Written as DNA, the CDR3 is TGCAGCGTTGACGCGACAGGGACGAACACCGGGGAGCTGTTTTTT. This sequence encodes CSVDATGTNTGELFF.

The chain joins TRBV7-9 to TRBJ2-7; 8 bases fit TRBD1. Germline V lookup: CDR1 SEHNR, CDR2 FQNEAQ (reference sequence). The CDR3 covers 16 residues. V lost 6 bases, J lost 2 bases, and 12 bases stayed unmatched. CDR3 loop: CASRRAGGAATYEQYF. For the CDR3, the DNA is TGTGCCAGCAGACGGGCAGGGGGCGCCGCCACCTACGAGCAGTACTTC.

This clonotype was recorded a few times. The chain is built from TRBV10-2 and TRBJ2-7; D possibly matches TRBD1 or TRBD2 (5 bases each). Germline V gene sequence: CDR1 WSHSY, CDR2 SAAADI. CDR3 length: 15 residues. Trimming took 3 bases from V and 7 from J, leaving 19 bases between them. The CDR3 DNA follows: TGCGCCAGCAGTGATTCCGGGACCTACCCGGGAGAGCAGTACGTC. This encodes CASSDSGTYPGEQYV.

This rearrangement joins TRBV7-2 to TRBJ2-1; 10 bases are shared with TRBD2. This CDR3 contains 15 residues. The germline gives CDR1 SGHTA, CDR2 FQGNSA. The J segment lost 7 bases and the V segment lost 5 bases, leaving 8 bases of the junction unmatched. CDR3 loop: CASSKGGSGGNEQFF. Written as DNA, the CDR3 is TGTGCCAGCAGCAAAGGAGGTAGCGGGGGGAATGAGCAGTTCTTC.

This clonotype was observed a few times. The chain is built from TRBV4-3 and TRBJ2-5, with TRBD2 identical over 15 bases. Germline values: CDR1 LGHNA, CDR2 YSLEER. There are 17 residues in the CDR3. V shed 4 bases and J 4 bases; nucleotides not matched to a gene: 7. This CDR3 is CASSPGLAGGYAETQYF. The CDR3 DNA reads TGCGCCAGCAGCCCGGGACTAGCGGGGGGATACGCAGAGACCCAGTACTTC.

V gene TRBV6-2 or TRBV6-3 combines with J gene TRBJ1-2; TRBD1 aligns across 7 bases. This CDR3 comprises 17 residues. The V gene end was trimmed by 0 bases and the J gene end by 3 bases; junction bases not matched to a gene: 10. Germline CDR1 reads MNHEY; CDR2 reads SVGEGT. In nucleotides, the CDR3 is TGTGCCAGCAGTTACTCCACAGGGGATCCCCTCGACTATGGCTACACCTTC. As protein: CASSYSTGDPLDYGYTF.

This clonotype showed up just a few times. V and J are TRBV28 and TRBJ2-3, with 8 bases lining up with TRBD1. Germline V gives CDR1 MDHEN, CDR2 SYDVKM. V lost 4 bases and J lost 2; bases outside the gene matches: 8. CDR3 size: 16 residues. CDR3: CASSYRDRYTTDTQYF. In DNA, the CDR3 is TGTGCCAGCAGTTACCGGGACAGGTATACCACAGATACGCAGTATTTT. The whole variable domain, filled in from reference TRBV28 and TRBJ2-3, reads DVKVTQSSRYLVKRTGEKVFLECVQDMDHENMFWYRQDPGLGLRLIYFSYDVKMKEKGDIPEGYSVSREKKERFSLILESASTNQTSMYLCASSYRDRYTTDTQYFGPGTRLTVL.

The V gene is TRBV5-6, the J gene TRBJ1-5; D is ambiguous. V was shortened by 0 bases and J by 11 bases, with 15 bases between the two germline ends. The CDR3 extends over 14 amino acids. Per germline, CDR1 SGHDT and CDR2 YYEEEE. The CDR3 spells CASSLGVPGAAQHF. CDR3 DNA sequence: TGTGCCAGCAGCTTGGGGGTCCCGGGAGCGGCCCAGCATTTT.

This rearrangement joins TRBV9 to TRBJ1-2; unclear D gene. Germline V lookup: CDR1 SGDLS, CDR2 YYNGEE. Trimming left V 0 bases short and J 4 bases short, with 7 bases between. The CDR3 is 13 residues long. CDR3 sequence (DNA): TGTGCCAGCAGCGTAGACCCAGGCTATGGCTACACCTTC. The encoded protein is CASSVDPGYGYTF.

The chain couples TRBV5-1 to TRBJ2-7; D remains unclear. The CDR3 is made up of 15 amino acids. Germline V gives CDR1 SGHRS, CDR2 YFSETQ. The V and J ends lost 1 base and 3 bases respectively, with 14 bases between them. Written as DNA, the CDR3 is TGCGCCAGCAGCTTGTCACCCCAGGAGATCTACGAGCAGTACGTC. This gives the protein CASSLSPQEIYEQYV.

This clonotype was counted a few times. This chain connects TRBV7-8 to TRBJ2-4, with a tentative D call TRBD2 (7 bases). Trimming took off 5 bases at V and 1 base at J, with 15 bases between the two ends. Per the germline V gene, CDR1 is SGHVS and CDR2 is FQNEAQ. This CDR3 is 16 amino acids long. DNA of the CDR3: TGTGCCAGCAGCGACAGGCGACTAGCTGCCAAAAACATTCAGTACTTC. Encoded protein: CASSDRRLAAKNIQYF.

This clonotype was observed a handful of times. V usage is TRBV4-2 and J usage is TRBJ2-2, with D perhaps being TRBD1 or TRBD2 (5 bases each). V lost 0 bases, J lost 0 bases, and 11 bases lay in between. Germline CDR1 reads LGHNA; CDR2 reads YNFKEQ. There are 17 residues in the CDR3. The CDR3 is CASSQDNRGANTGELFF. As DNA, the CDR3 is TGTGCCAGCAGCCAAGATAACCGGGGCGCGAACACCGGGGAGCTGTTTTTT.